Sequencing of this TCR beta chain was carried out in a study of blood T cells in healthy people across ages. With a J-beta primer mix and a sample-barcoded 5' primer, a second PCR ran roughly 6 to 12 cycles. Every single cDNA molecule received a tag from a template-switch adaptor with 12 random nucleotides. TCRdb called the 5' RACE reads again in MiXCR, with one record for every CDR3 protein. This sample has about 1,400,000 distinct CDR3 sequences, with around 39% found just once. A remark on this clonotype: Its antigen is currently unknown.

The sample providers were healthy Caucasian people from Russia, aged roughly 6 to 95. The study's findings and limits: In older individuals, TCR beta diversity per million T cells was lower, falling roughly linearly with age. Fewer expanded clones and more diversity marked long-lived versus aged donors.

V shed 0 bases and J shed 0 bases, with 11 bases lying between them. Germline CDR1 and CDR2: KGHSY and FQNENV. The CDR3 is 16 residues long. Sequences were obtained from blood. This receptor was obtained from a young woman in good health. The chain uses TRBV16 and TRBJ1-1; TRBD1 might be the D (5 bases). The CDR3 DNA is TGTGCCAGCAGCCAATCAGCCCGGGACTTGAACACTGAAGCTTTCTTT. The encoded protein is CASSQSARDLNTEAFF.